A selection of T cell receptor beta chains follows, all from one sample in a study of T cell changes during pregnancy in multiple sclerosis. Using immunoSEQ multiplex PCR, the repertoire was profiled, and TCRdb retains in-frame clones only, with some absent. The table has about 130,000 clones, around 95% seen once. Specimen: peripheral blood, collected after pregnancy. The receptors here all came from a female donor with multiple sclerosis, enrolled in a pregnancy study. Each CDR3 is given with its conserved first and last residue. Fields, in order: J gene, V gene, clone size, D gene, CDR3 DNA, CDR3 protein. The D gene is left open where the match is weak. Rows may omit the clone size; those that give it use once, few, many or a size class.

TRBJ1-2,TRBV28,NA,NA,TGTGCCAGCAGACAACCGGGACTAAACTATGGCTACACCTTC,CASRQPGLNYGYTF
TRBJ2-7,TRBV19,NA,NA,TGTGCCAGTAGCCCCTTTGGGGTCGGGACTTCCTCCGAGCAGTACTTC,CASSPFGVGTSSEQYF
TRBJ2-1,TRBV14,NA,TRBD2,TGTGCCAGCAGCCAATGGGCGGGAGCCTACAATGAGCAGTTCTTC,CASSQWAGAYNEQFF
TRBJ1-4,TRBV9,NA,TRBD1,TGTGCCAGCAGCGCCGCCTCAGGGGGCTCGGAAAAACTGTTTTTT,CASSAASGGSEKLFF
TRBJ2-2,TRBV7-9,once,TRBD1,TGTGCCAGCAGTTTTGTGTCAGGGGGCTCCGGGGAGCTGTTTTTT,CASSFVSGGSGELFF
TRBJ2-7,TRBV15,NA,NA,TGTGCCACCAGCAGAGTTTCGGGGGTAGCCGGGAGCTCCTACGAGCAGTACTTC,CATSRVSGVAGSSYEQYF
TRBJ2-1,TRBV27,NA,TRBD1,TGTGCCAGCAGTCTGGCCGGGACAGAATACAATGAGCAGTTCTTC,CASSLAGTEYNEQFF
TRBJ2-1,TRBV7-9,NA,TRBD2,TGTGCCAGCAGCTCTAGCGGGAGAGACTACAATGAGCAGTTCTTC,CASSSSGRDYNEQFF
TRBJ1-2,TRBV6-6,NA,TRBD1,TGTGCCAGCAGTTACACGGGACAGGATGCTAACTATGGCTACACCTTC,CASSYTGQDANYGYTF
TRBJ1-1,TRBV19,once,NA,TGTGCCAGTAGTATAGTTCCCCGGGATAGAGCTTTCTTT,CASSIVPRDRAFF
TRBJ2-2,TRBV28,NA,TRBD2,TGTGCCAGCAGCCCTAGCGGTGGGGGCACCGGGGAGCTGTTTTTT,CASSPSGGGTGELFF
TRBJ2-7,TRBV2,NA,NA,TGTGCCAGCAGGGCCTACGGGGTTGGCGGCTACGAGCAGTACTTC,CASRAYGVGGYEQYF
TRBJ2-3,TRBV2,NA,NA,TGTGCCAGCAGTGAACCCTCGGGAGTAGCAGATACGCAGTATTTT,CASSEPSGVADTQYF
TRBJ1-3,TRBV6-6,NA,NA,TGTGCCAGCAGTCCCAGCGGGGGAACTGGAAACACCATATATTTT,CASSPSGGTGNTIYF
TRBJ1-5,TRBV4-2,NA,TRBD1,TGTGCCAGCAGCCAACTAGGACAGGGCAATCAGCCCCAGCATTTT,CASSQLGQGNQPQHF
TRBJ1-1,TRBV10-3,NA,TRBD1,TGTGCCATCTCTTCGGGACAGGGGAACACTGAAGCTTTCTTT,CAISSGQGNTEAFF
TRBJ2-7,TRBV6-6,few,TRBD2,TGTGCCAGCAGTTACTCTCCTAGCGGCTCCTACGAGCAGTACTTC,CASSYSPSGSYEQYF
TRBJ2-1,TRBV27,NA,TRBD2,TGTGCCAGCAGTTTAAGCCGGCTAGCGGGAGAGGGAAATGAGCAGTTCTTC,CASSLSRLAGEGNEQFF
TRBJ2-3,TRBV9,NA,NA,TGTGCCAGCAGCGTAATGAGCTATACAGATACGCAGTATTTT,CASSVMSYTDTQYF
TRBJ2-7,TRBV7-6,once,TRBD2,TGTGCCAGCAGACGGGGACTAGCGGGATCCTACGAGCAGTACTTC,CASRRGLAGSYEQYF
TRBJ2-7,TRBV19,NA,NA,TGTGCCAGTAGTATTTCGTCCGACAGCGCGTTATTATACGAGCAGTACTTC,CASSISSDSALLYEQYF
TRBJ2-1,TRBV19,NA,TRBD2,TGTGCCAGTAGTAATATAGCGGGAGCCTACAATGAGCAGTTCTTC,CASSNIAGAYNEQFF
TRBJ2-7,TRBV15,NA,NA,TGTGCCACCAGCCCGGGGGTACGGTCCTACGAGCAGTACTTC,CATSPGVRSYEQYF
TRBJ2-1,TRBV6-1,NA,NA,TGTGCCAGCCGGGTCACCCCCCTCGAGGAGCAGTTCTTC,CASRVTPLEEQFF
TRBJ1-1,TRBV4-2,few,NA,TGTGCCAGCAGCCAAGTCAGGCGGAACACTGAAGCTTTCTTT,CASSQVRRNTEAFF
TRBJ1-1,TRBV11-3,NA,NA,TGTGCCAGCAGCTCTTGGCCAAGAGCTTTCTTT,CASSSWPRAFF
TRBJ1-5,TRBV19,NA,NA,TGTGCCAGTAGTATAGTTGGAGGAAGGGGCAATCAGCCCCAGCATTTT,CASSIVGGRGNQPQHF
TRBJ2-1,TRBV9,once,NA,TGTGCCAGCAGCGCCGCCCCGAGCGATGAGCAGTTCTTC,CASSAAPSDEQFF
TRBJ2-7,TRBV10-1,few,NA,TGCGCCAGCGGAATTTCGGGGCAGTACTTC,CASGISGQYF
TRBJ2-5,TRBV28,NA,NA,TGTGCCAGCAGTCCAGGGCGGGACTTAGAGACCCAGTACTTC,CASSPGRDLETQYF
TRBJ2-7,TRBV9,NA,TRBD2,TGTGCCAGCAGCGAGGGCGGGGGGCCCATCTACGAGCAGTACTTC,CASSEGGGPIYEQYF
TRBJ2-1,TRBV7-8,NA,NA,TGTGCCAGCAGCCCATGGACTTACGAGATAGGGGAGCAGTTCTTC,CASSPWTYEIGEQFF
TRBJ2-1,TRBV7-9,NA,TRBD2,TGTGCCAGCAGCTTGCGGGAGTTCGACAATGAGCAGTTCTTC,CASSLREFDNEQFF
TRBJ2-1,TRBV6-1,NA,NA,TGTGCCAGCAGTAGAGAGTACAATGAGCAGTTCTTC,CASSREYNEQFF
TRBJ2-1,TRBV7-2,NA,NA,TGTGCCAGCAGCACTCCTAGCGACAATGAGCAGTTCTTC,CASSTPSDNEQFF
TRBJ2-4,TRBV6-5,NA,TRBD1,TGTGCCAGCAGTCTACAGGGGTTGGGCATTCAGTACTTC,CASSLQGLGIQYF
TRBJ2-5,TRBV28,NA,TRBD2,TGTGCCAGCAGCGACGGGACTAGCGGGTGGGTATCCGGGGAGACCCAGTACTTC,CASSDGTSGWVSGETQYF
TRBJ2-7,TRBV7-2,NA,NA,TGTGCCAGCAGCTTACCAGGGAACGAGCAGTACTTC,CASSLPGNEQYF
TRBJ2-7,TRBV6-1,NA,TRBD1,TGTGCCAGCAACCGGGACAGTGAGGCCGAGCAGTACTTC,CASNRDSEAEQYF
TRBJ2-1,TRBV28,NA,TRBD1,TGTGCCAGCACTAGGACAGGAAACCCCTACAATGAGCAGTTCTTC,CASTRTGNPYNEQFF
TRBJ1-1,TRBV5-4,NA,NA,TGTGCCAGCAGCTTGGGCATCTATGAAGCTTTCTTT,CASSLGIYEAFF
TRBJ1-1,TRBV7-9,NA,TRBD1,TGTGCCAGCAGCTTATCACAGGGGGGGACTGAAGCTTTCTTT,CASSLSQGGTEAFF
TRBJ2-5,TRBV9,NA,TRBD1,TGTGCCAGCAGCGTAGTAGGGACAGCCAAAGAGACCCAGTACTTC,CASSVVGTAKETQYF
TRBJ2-7,TRBV7-2,NA,TRBD2,TGTGCCAGCAGCTTTCCGGGACTAGCGGCCTACGAGCAGTACTTC,CASSFPGLAAYEQYF
TRBJ2-3,TRBV7-9,NA,TRBD2,TGTGCCAGCAGCTCTGGGACTAGCAGACCTCCGGATACGCAGTATTTT,CASSSGTSRPPDTQYF
TRBJ2-2,TRBV4-3,NA,TRBD1,TGCGCCAGCAGCCAAGAGGTGACAGGGGTAACGAACACCGGGGAGCTGTTTTTT,CASSQEVTGVTNTGELFF
TRBJ2-1,TRBV27,NA,TRBD1,TGTGCCAGCAGTTTAAGGGACAGGGGGAATGAGCAGTTCTTC,CASSLRDRGNEQFF
TRBJ2-1,TRBV9,NA,NA,TGTGCCAGCAGCTTCACAGGGACGAAAAACAATGAGCAGTTCTTC,CASSFTGTKNNEQFF
TRBJ1-1,TRBV10-3,NA,NA,TGTGCCATCAGTGAGTCTTGGGCGCCGGTAGCTTTCTTT,CAISESWAPVAFF
TRBJ1-2,TRBV10-3,NA,TRBD1,TGTGCCATCAGAGGGACAGCCGCTAACTATGGCTACACCTTC,CAIRGTAANYGYTF
TRBJ2-3,TRBV6-5,once,TRBD2,TGTGCCAGCAGTTACGAGGGCGGGAGTAGCACAGATACGCAGTATTTT,CASSYEGGSSTDTQYF
TRBJ2-7,TRBV18,NA,NA,TGTGCCAGCTCACCATCCAGGGATCAAGGCGAGCAGTACTTC,CASSPSRDQGEQYF
TRBJ2-1,TRBV19,NA,TRBD2,TGTGCCAGTAGTATTTTTGAAGCTCGGGGGGAAAATGAGCAGTTCTTC,CASSIFEARGENEQFF